Presented here are 18 T cell receptor beta chains from one specimen sequenced in a study of naive and memory T cell subsets. Points from the study as a whole: Possibly reflecting memory cells re-expressing CD45RA, a few larger clonotypes occurred in naive repertoires, especially CD8.

Two oligonucleotides, mixed equimolar, formed the beta constant-region primer covering TRBC1 and TRBC2. Four rounds of PCR amplified the ligated cDNA using nested alpha and beta constant-region primers plus SP2. TCRdb reprocessed the UMI-ligation and nested PCR reads via MiXCR and lists one record per CDR3 protein. The data show some 82,000 distinct CDR3 sequences, around 10% seen once. No antigen has been identified for these receptors. What was sequenced was naive CD4+ T cells from blood. Every receptor here comes from a human donor in good health.

The chain has TRBV5-1 and TRBJ2-5; 7 positions agree with TRBD2. CDR3 length equals 15 residues. The trim removed 0 bases at V and 2 bases at J, leaving 4 bases unmatched. Germline V gives CDR1 SGHRS, CDR2 YFSETQ. CDR3 bases: TGCGCCAGCAGCTTGGTAGCGGGTTTACAAGAGACCCAGTACTTC. Translation gives CASSLVAGLQETQYF.

This sequence joins TRBV6-5 and TRBJ2-7; D is possibly TRBD2 (6 bases). Germline loops: CDR1 MNHEY, CDR2 SVGAGI. V lost 6 bases, J lost 4 bases, and 16 bases lay in between. The CDR3 loop spans 14 amino acids. The CDR3 reads CASRAEGRRYEQYF. The CDR3 DNA is TGTGCCAGCAGGGCGGAGGGACGGAGGTACGAGCAGTACTTC.

The chain recombines TRBV4-2 with TRBJ2-2; D not resolved. This CDR3 is 15 amino acids long. V was trimmed by 4 bases and J by 6 bases, leaving 15 bases between them. Germline CDR1 LGHNA, CDR2 YNFKEQ. The CDR3 DNA sequence: TGTGCCAGCAGCCCCGCATCAGGTGTCCCCGGGGAGCTGTTTTTT. It codes for CASSPASGVPGELFF.

The V call is TRBV4-3, the J call TRBJ2-3; no definite D call. The CDR3 totals 13 residues. The V and J ends lost 4 bases and 5 bases respectively, with 10 bases between them. CDR1 and CDR2 (germline): LGHNA, YSLEER. The DNA for the CDR3 is TGCGCCAGCAGCCGATCGTTTATAGATACGCAGTATTTT. As protein: CASSRSFIDTQYF.

The V gene is TRBV2, the J gene TRBJ2-3; 9 nucleotides line up with TRBD2. There are 16 residues in the CDR3. The V segment lost 8 bases and the J segment 1 base; nucleotides outside the gene matches: 10. Germline-derived CDR1 and CDR2 are SNHLY and FYNNEI. For the CDR3, the DNA is TGTGCCAGCCCCACCCCCGGGACTAGCCGCACAGATACGCAGTATTTT. It is translated as CASPTPGTSRTDTQYF.

The table lists this clonotype with many counts. The genes are TRBV12-5 and TRBJ2-3; the D gene is possibly TRBD1 (6 bases). This CDR3 spans 15 amino acids. Germline CDR1 is LGHNT and CDR2 is FRNRAP. V shed 8 bases and J shed 2 bases, with 17 bases lying between them. In DNA, the CDR3 is TGTGCTAGTAACTCGGACAGCCTTATCACAGATACGCAGTATTTT. It is translated as CASNSDSLITDTQYF.

This chain links TRBV18 with TRBJ2-5; 8 bases agree with TRBD2. Trimming removed 2 bases from V and 4 bases from J; junction bases left unmatched: 0. CDR3 length: 13 residues. Germline CDR1 reads KGHSH; CDR2 reads LQKENI. The CDR3: CASSPGLAETQYF. Written as DNA, the CDR3 is TGTGCCAGCTCACCAGGACTAGCAGAGACCCAGTACTTC.

This clonotype was seen many times. The chain combines TRBV12-3 or TRBV12-4 with TRBJ2-7, with D unresolved. Trimming pared 6 bases from V and 2 bases from J, leaving 14 bases between. The CDR3 covers 14 residues. The CDR3 bases are TGTGCCAGCAGCACACGGGCCGCGGCCTACGAGCAGTACTTC. Translation gives CASSTRAAAYEQYF.

This chain links TRBV5-6 with TRBJ1-1, with 12 nucleotides matching TRBD1. Germline V CDR1 and CDR2: SGHDT, YYEEEE. J gave up 4 bases and V 0 bases, and 7 bases lay outside the gene matches. This CDR3 contains 17 residues. The CDR3 nucleotides are TGTGCCAGCAGCTTGGTTCCGGGACAGGGGGCGAGCACTGAAGCTTTCTTT. Its translation is CASSLVPGQGASTEAFF.

The chain combines TRBV5-1 with TRBJ2-7; perhaps TRBD2 as D (5 bases). The V gene lost 0 bases and the J gene lost 7 bases, with 11 bases spanning the gap. The CDR3 runs 13 residues. Germline V lookup: CDR1 SGHRS, CDR2 YFSETQ. The CDR3 here is CASSLELAVEQYF. The CDR3, as DNA: TGCGCCAGCAGCTTGGAGCTAGCCGTGGAGCAGTACTTC.

This clonotype was observed a few times. The CDR3: CASSLEGGADDQPQHF. DNA for the CDR3: TGTGCCAGCAGCTTAGAGGGGGGGGCAGACGATCAGCCCCAGCATTTT. J is TRBJ1-5 and V is TRBV7-8, with a weak D call TRBD1 (6 bases). With 1 base removed from V and 5 bases from J, the gap between germline ends came to 15 bases. Germline CDR1 is SGHVS and CDR2 is FQNEAQ. This CDR3 spans 16 amino acids.

The chain employs TRBV12-3 or TRBV12-4 and TRBJ2-7, with D unresolved. Trimming shortened V by 6 bases and J by 7 bases, and 7 bases separated the two germline ends. The CDR3 has 10 residues. The CDR3 region has the DNA TGTGCCAGCAGGGGGAAGGAGCAGTACTTC. Translating gives CASRGKEQYF.

This clonotype was seen at least ten times. The J gene is TRBJ2-3, the V gene TRBV4-2; D remains unclear. Trimming took 4 bases from V and 0 from J, leaving 11 bases between them. Per the germline V gene, CDR1 is LGHNA and CDR2 is YNFKEQ. The CDR3 sequence is 15 residues long. The CDR3 DNA reads as TGTGCCAGCAGCCTCGTAGTCTCTAGCACAGATACGCAGTATTTT. Encoded protein: CASSLVVSSTDTQYF.

The chain is built from TRBV20-1 and TRBJ2-3, with a tentative D call TRBD2 (6 bases). Germline CDR1 reads DFQATT; CDR2 reads SNEGSKA (reference sequence). The CDR3 is made up of 14 amino acids. The germline V and J ends were trimmed by 2 bases and 9 bases, with 18 bases remaining between them. In DNA form, the CDR3 reads TGCAGTGCTAGACCTACCCCGGGAGTAGCGACGCAGTATTTT. As protein: CSARPTPGVATQYF.

This clonotype was seen a handful of times. V usage is TRBV20-1 and J usage is TRBJ2-4; D uncertain. The CDR3 spans 13 residues. Trimming took off 7 bases at V and 0 bases at J, with 10 bases between the two ends. Germline values: CDR1 DFQATT, CDR2 SNEGSKA (reference sequence). Written as DNA, the CDR3 is TGCAGTGTTTCTGACTTAGCCAAAAACATTCAGTACTTC. Its protein is CSVSDLAKNIQYF.

This chain links TRBV20-1 with TRBJ1-1; the D gene is possibly TRBD1 (6 bases). Per germline, CDR1 DFQATT and CDR2 SNEGSKA (reference sequence). The V end was cut by 6 bases, the J end by 4 bases, with 18 bases between. The CDR3 covers 14 residues. CDR3 bases: TGCAGTGCCAAGTGGGGGGCGTCGGGCACTGAAGCTTTCTTT. As protein: CSAKWGASGTEAFF.

At least ten counts were recorded for this clonotype. The genes are TRBV29-1 and TRBJ2-2, with a possible D match to TRBD1 (6 bases). The CDR3 is 15 amino acids. In germline, CDR1 is SQVTM, CDR2 ANQGSEA. Deletions cut 6 bases from V and 2 bases from J, with 16 bases between. The CDR3 coding sequence is TGCAGCGTAGCGACAGGCCGTATTAACACCGGGGAGCTGTTTTTT. Translating gives CSVATGRINTGELFF.

This clonotype has a handful of counts. One junction end does not reproduce the germline sequence, and a read error may be involved. The chain uses TRBV11-3 and TRBJ2-7, with 7 bases that match TRBD1. The germline V gene encodes CDR1 SGHNT and CDR2 YENEEA. The CDR3 is 16 residues long. In nucleotides, the CDR3 is TGTGCCAGCAGCTTCGGAGACAGGGCCGTCTCCTACGGGCAGTACTTC. It codes for CASSFGDRAVSYGQYF.